This entry concerns a single T cell receptor (beta chain). As yet, its antigen is unknown. The sample comes from a study of T cell repertoires in cytomegalovirus infection. Study results and limitations: The study found HLA-C-restricted CMV-specific TCR beta clonotypes dominating the ex vivo response. Carriers of CMV plus the relevant HLA were identified by cumulative public TCR beta family frequency.

Each CDR3 protein gets one entry after TCRdb re-called the reads with MiXCR. Of about 400,000 distinct CDR3 sequences listed, around 18% are singletons. CDR3 length equals 15 residues. Germline assignment: CDR1 SGDLS and CDR2 YYNGEE. The ends were cut back, 3 bases at V and 4 bases at J, with 16 bases in the middle. This chain connects TRBV9 to TRBJ2-5; weak D call: TRBD2 (5 bases). What was sequenced was PBMCs. This TCR came from a human donor in good health (CMV status not recorded). Some clones in this sample may be carry-over from other donors' samples. The CDR3 DNA follows: TGTGCCAGCAGCGCCAACCTGCCAGGAGGAGAGACCCAGTACTTC. Translation gives CASSANLPGGETQYF.